One and the same sample provided the 17 T cell receptor beta chains below, sequenced in a study of T-cell memory formation after mild COVID-19. TCRdb reprocessed the 5' RACE reads with MiXCR, giving one entry per CDR3 protein. The sample records over 120,000 distinct CDR3 sequences, 20% to 25% being singletons. The sample consisted of PBMCs or a T cell subset sorted from them (not recorded which). The receptors originated from an adult woman who had mild COVID-19 (a few samples of this study predate the infection). Cell type and time point are not known.

This chain uses TRBV12-5 with TRBJ1-1, with D unresolved. Germline V lookup: CDR1 LGHNT, CDR2 FRNRAP. The CDR3 totals 16 residues. Deletions cut 1 base from V and 3 bases from J, with 15 bases between. The CDR3 sequence is CASGLGTGLADTEAFF. CDR3 sequence (DNA): TGTGCTAGTGGTTTGGGTACGGGTCTCGCGGACACTGAAGCTTTCTTT.

This clonotype was observed a handful of times. The chain has TRBV20-1 and TRBJ2-7, with TRBD1 matching 7 bases. The CDR3 sequence is 14 residues long. With 3 bases clipped from V and 2 bases from J, the junction kept 7 bases outside the gene matches. Germline V gene data show CDR1 as DFQATT and CDR2 as SNEGSKA (reference sequence). The CDR3 bases are TGCAGTGCTAGTCATAGGGGGCGTCCCTACGAGCAGTACTTC. Protein product: CSASHRGRPYEQYF.

This rearrangement joins TRBV4-1 to TRBJ1-2; a possible D gene is TRBD1 (5 bases). The V gene lost 5 bases and the J gene lost 4 bases, with 11 bases spanning the gap. Germline lookup yields CDR1 MGHRA and CDR2 YSYEKL. This CDR3 is built from 13 residues. CDR3 amino acids: CASSGTVLYGYTF. Written as DNA, the CDR3 is TGCGCCAGCAGCGGGACTGTCCTCTATGGCTACACCTTC.

V is TRBV20-1 and J is TRBJ2-7, with TRBD2 as a possible D gene (6 bases). The ends were cut back, 5 bases at V and 4 bases at J, with 9 bases in the middle. The CDR3 has 11 residues. Germline CDR1 and CDR2: DFQATT and SNEGSKA (reference sequence). The DNA of the CDR3 is TGCAGTGCTGGGGCGGGATACGAGCAGTACTTC. It is translated as CSAGAGYEQYF.

The chain uses TRBV9 and TRBJ2-7; the D is unclear. Germline CDR1 and CDR2: SGDLS and YYNGEE. Trimming removed 0 bases at V and 3 bases at J, with 7 bases between. The CDR3 sequence is 13 residues long. CDR3 amino acids: CASSVETDYEQYF. The DNA of the CDR3 is TGTGCCAGCAGCGTAGAGACTGACTACGAGCAGTACTTC.

The chain couples TRBV7-2 to TRBJ1-2; D might be TRBD1 (5 bases). The germline gives CDR1 SGHTA, CDR2 FQGNSA. The CDR3 totals 13 residues. V was trimmed by 3 bases and J by 3 bases, leaving 8 bases between them. CDR3 coding DNA: TGTGCCAGCAGCTTCGGGGCCGACTATGGCTACACCTTC. Translating it yields CASSFGADYGYTF.

V is TRBV23-1 and J is TRBJ2-4, with unresolved D. Being an ORF, TRBV23-1 has a function that is uncertain. Trimming left V 1 base short and J 15 bases short, with 13 bases between. This CDR3 has 12 residues. This chain's CDR3 is CASSQLYFVGYF. The CDR3 DNA reads as TGCGCCAGCAGTCAATTATACTTCGTCGGGTACTTC.

The chain employs TRBV6-2 or TRBV6-3 and TRBJ2-7; 9 bases match TRBD1. This CDR3 region has 15 residues. V gave up 5 bases and J gave up 1 base; unmatched junction bases: 6. Germline CDR1 and CDR2: MNHEY and SVGEGT. This CDR3 is CASSKGQGTSYEQYF. DNA of the CDR3: TGTGCCAGCAGTAAAGGACAGGGGACGTCCTACGAGCAGTACTTC.

This clonotype has more than one count but fewer than ten. This chain links TRBV7-9 with TRBJ2-1; the match to TRBD2 covers 12 bases. V shed 1 base, J shed 9 bases, and the junction held 4 bases outside the gene matches. Germline CDR1 SEHNR, CDR2 FQNEAQ (reference sequence). The CDR3 sequence is 15 residues long. Written as DNA, the CDR3 is TGTGCCAGCAGCTTAGGGACTAGCGGGGAGGTTGAGCAGTTCTTC. Amino acid sequence: CASSLGTSGEVEQFF. The whole variable domain, remainder taken from reference TRBV7-9 and TRBJ2-1, is DTGVSQNPRHKITKRGQNVTFRCDPISEHNRLYWYRQTLGQGPEFLTYFQNEAQLEKSRLLSDRFSAERPKGSFSTLEIQRTEQGDSAMYLCASSLGTSGEVEQFFGPGTRLTVL.

The table lists this clonotype with a few counts. The chain couples TRBV4-1 to TRBJ1-3, with TRBD1 matching 7 bases. This CDR3 contains 15 residues. Germline-derived CDR1 and CDR2 are MGHRA and YSYEKL. The V gene end was trimmed by 4 bases and the J gene end by 0 bases; junction bases not matched to a gene: 3. CDR3 residues: CASSPGQVSGNTIYF. Here the CDR3 DNA reads TGCGCCAGCAGCCCTGGACAGGTCTCTGGAAACACCATATATTTT.

The rearrangement links TRBV27 to TRBJ2-7, with a tentative D call TRBD1 (6 bases). Germline V CDR1 and CDR2: MNHEY, SMNVEV (reference sequence). The V end lost 4 bases, the J end lost 3 bases, and 16 bases lay between the germline ends. The CDR3 has 15 residues. CDR3 amino acids: CASSSGTWSGYEQYF. For the CDR3, the DNA is TGTGCCAGCAGTTCCGGGACATGGTCCGGCTACGAGCAGTACTTC.

This clonotype came up a few times. V and J are TRBV2 and TRBJ2-7; D is unclear. CDR1 and CDR2 from the germline V gene are SNHLY and FYNNEI. Between the trimmed V and J ends, which lost 1 base and 3 bases, there was a span of 10 bases. The CDR3 is 14 amino acids. The CDR3 spells CASSEEGTGYEQYF. CDR3 nucleotide sequence: TGTGCCAGCAGTGAAGAGGGAACGGGCTACGAGCAGTACTTC. Variable domain in full (rest from reference TRBV2 and TRBJ2-7): EPEVTQTPSHQVTQMGQEVILRCVPISNHLYFYWYRQILGQKVEFLVSFYNNEISEKSEIFDDQFSVERPDGSNFTLKIRSTKLEDSAMYFCASSEEGTGYEQYFGPGTRLTVT.

This clonotype was counted between two and nine times. The chain carries TRBV15 and TRBJ2-3; no reliable D call. V was trimmed by 0 bases and J by 4 bases, leaving 5 bases between them. The CDR3 covers 13 residues. Germline V gives CDR1 LNHNV, CDR2 YYDKDF (reference sequence). The DNA for the CDR3 is TGTGCCACCAGCAGAGATCGATCAGATACGCAGTATTTT. The encoded protein is CATSRDRSDTQYF. Full variable domain (missing parts from reference TRBV15 and TRBJ2-3): DAMVIQNPRYQVTQFGKPVTLSCSQTLNHNVMYWYQQKSSQAPKLLFHYYDKDFNNEADTPDNFQSRRPNTSFCFLDIRSPGLGDTAMYLCATSRDRSDTQYFGPGTRLTVL.

The genes are TRBV6-5 and TRBJ1-1, with D unresolved. The V and J ends lost 2 bases and 1 base respectively, with 5 bases between them. The length of the CDR3 is 13 residues. Germline loops: CDR1 MNHEY, CDR2 SVGAGI. This chain's CDR3 is CASSYQQNTEAFF. In nucleotides, the CDR3 is TGTGCCAGCAGTTACCAGCAGAACACTGAAGCTTTCTTT.

The chain recombines TRBV29-1 with TRBJ2-1, with TRBD1 as a possible D gene (5 bases). V gave up 3 bases and J gave up 7 bases, with 19 bases separating them. This CDR3 region has 15 residues. Germline lookup yields CDR1 SQVTM and CDR2 ANQGSEA. In DNA, the CDR3 is TGCAGCGTTGATCGCAAAGGGGTAAGGGCTAATGAGCAGTTCTTC. Translated: CSVDRKGVRANEQFF.

This clonotype was found a few times. The chain combines TRBV7-8 with TRBJ2-1; tentatively, D is TRBD2 (7 bases). Per the germline V gene, CDR1 is SGHVS and CDR2 is FQNEAQ. The CDR3 length is 21 residues. The V end lost 5 bases, the J end lost 0 bases, and 29 bases lay between the germline ends. The CDR3 spells CASSTGLSRPTRGSSYNEQFF. Written as DNA, the CDR3 is TGTGCCAGCAGCACAGGGTTGTCAAGGCCCACTCGCGGGAGCTCCTACAATGAGCAGTTCTTC. The whole variable domain, remainder taken from reference TRBV7-8 and TRBJ2-1, is GAGVSQSPRYKVAKRGQDVALRCDPISGHVSLFWYQQALGQGPEFLTYFQNEAQLDKSGLPSDRFFAERPEGSVSTLKIQRTQQEDSAVYLCASSTGLSRPTRGSSYNEQFFGPGTRLTVL.

This clonotype was seen a handful of times. V usage is TRBV4-1 and J usage is TRBJ1-4; no reliable D call. The CDR3 is 17 residues long. CDR1 is MGHRA, CDR2 YSYEKL, per germline. V was shortened by 6 bases and J by 3 bases, with 20 bases between the two germline ends. The CDR3 region is CASSPRGVGAANEKLFF. DNA for the CDR3: TGCGCCAGCAGTCCCCGTGGAGTAGGAGCGGCTAATGAAAAACTGTTTTTT.